This TCR beta chain comes out of a study of cytomegalovirus exposure and HLA in healthy donors. Sampled while nominally healthy, donors likely had unrecorded immune exposures. The PCR had 60 Vbeta and 13 Jbeta primers. Generated by immunoSEQ multiplex PCR, the TCRdb table keeps only in-frame clones and is missing some. Altogether some 78,000 clones are present, over 65% being singletons, with the ten largest covering about 9.1%. J was trimmed by 10 bases and V by 2 bases; bases with no gene match: 6. The CDR3 loop spans 13 amino acids. Germline V gene sequence: CDR1 SQVTM, CDR2 ANQGSEA. The clonotype originates from a man aged 40-50 years in good health and CMV-seropositive. The chain has TRBV29-1 and TRBJ2-1; 9 bases line up with TRBD2. Input material: PBMCs. The DNA for the CDR3 is TGCAGCGTTGAACTAGCGGGGTTAAGAGAGCAGTTCTTC. It encodes CSVELAGLREQFF.